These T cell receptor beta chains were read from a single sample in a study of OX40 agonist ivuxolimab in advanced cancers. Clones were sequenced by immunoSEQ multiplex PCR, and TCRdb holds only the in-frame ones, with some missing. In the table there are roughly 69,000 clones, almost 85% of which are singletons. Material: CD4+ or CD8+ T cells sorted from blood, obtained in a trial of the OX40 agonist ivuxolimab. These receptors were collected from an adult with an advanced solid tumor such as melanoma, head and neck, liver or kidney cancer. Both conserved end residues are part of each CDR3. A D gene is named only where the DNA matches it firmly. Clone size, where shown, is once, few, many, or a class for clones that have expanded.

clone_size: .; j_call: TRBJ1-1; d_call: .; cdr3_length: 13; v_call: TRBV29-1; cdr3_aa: CSVLNRVNTEAFF; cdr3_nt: TGCAGCGTTCTGAACAGGGTAAACACTGAAGCTTTCTTT
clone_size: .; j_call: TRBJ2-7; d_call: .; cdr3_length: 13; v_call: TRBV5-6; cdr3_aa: CASSRQATYEQYF; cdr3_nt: TGTGCCAGCAGCCGCCAGGCAACCTACGAGCAGTACTTC
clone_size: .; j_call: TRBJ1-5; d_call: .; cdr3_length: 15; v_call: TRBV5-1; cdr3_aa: CASSLANGFNQPQHF; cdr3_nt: TGCGCCAGCAGCTTGGCGAACGGTTTCAATCAGCCCCAGCATTTT
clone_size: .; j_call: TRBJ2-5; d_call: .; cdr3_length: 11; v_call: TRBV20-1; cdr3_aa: CSARKGETQYF; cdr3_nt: TGCAGTGCTAGAAAAGGAGAGACCCAGTACTTC
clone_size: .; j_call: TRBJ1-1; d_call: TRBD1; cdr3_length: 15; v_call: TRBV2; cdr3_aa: CASSGTGGANTEAFF; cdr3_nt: TGTGCCAGCAGTGGGACAGGGGGGGCGAACACTGAAGCTTTCTTT
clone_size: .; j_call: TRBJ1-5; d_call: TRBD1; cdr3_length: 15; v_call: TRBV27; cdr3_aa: CASSLSRTGYQPQHF; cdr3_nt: TGTGCCAGCAGTTTATCAAGGACAGGGTATCAGCCCCAGCATTTT
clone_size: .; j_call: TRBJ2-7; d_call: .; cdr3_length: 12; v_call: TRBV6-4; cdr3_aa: CADSGASYEQYF; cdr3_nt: TGTGCCGACTCGGGCGCTTCCTACGAGCAGTACTTC
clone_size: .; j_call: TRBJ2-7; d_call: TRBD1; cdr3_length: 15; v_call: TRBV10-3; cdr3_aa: CAISDLLDRGPEQYF; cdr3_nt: TGTGCCATCAGTGATCTTCTGGACAGGGGGCCCGAGCAGTACTTC
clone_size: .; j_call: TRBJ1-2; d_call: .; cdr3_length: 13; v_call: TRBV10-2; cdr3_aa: CASSEFGVGGYTF; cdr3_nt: TGCGCCAGCAGTGAGTTCGGGGTAGGAGGCTACACCTTC
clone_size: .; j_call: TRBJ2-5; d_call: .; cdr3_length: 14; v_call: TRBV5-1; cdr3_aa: CASTNPMSQETQYF; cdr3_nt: TGCGCCAGCACCAACCCCATGTCCCAAGAGACCCAGTACTTC
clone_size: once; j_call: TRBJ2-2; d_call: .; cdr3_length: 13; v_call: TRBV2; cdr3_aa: CASNSWNTGELFF; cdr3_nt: TGTGCCAGCAATAGCTGGAACACCGGGGAGCTGTTTTTT
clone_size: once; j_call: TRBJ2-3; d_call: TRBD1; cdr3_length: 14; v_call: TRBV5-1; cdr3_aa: CASWAGGISDTQYF; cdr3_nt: TGCGCCAGCTGGGCAGGGGGTATTTCAGATACGCAGTATTTT
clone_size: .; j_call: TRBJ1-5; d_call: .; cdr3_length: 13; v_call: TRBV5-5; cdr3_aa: CASSLDLNQPQHF; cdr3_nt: TGTGCCAGCAGCTTGGATTTGAATCAGCCCCAGCATTTT
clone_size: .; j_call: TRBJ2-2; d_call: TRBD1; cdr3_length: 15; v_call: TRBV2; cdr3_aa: CASSEVTGATGELFF; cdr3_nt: TGTGCCAGCAGTGAGGTGACAGGGGCCACCGGGGAGCTGTTTTTT
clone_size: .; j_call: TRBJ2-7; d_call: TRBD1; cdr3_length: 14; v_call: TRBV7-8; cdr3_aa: CASSIRDRVHEQYF; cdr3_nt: TGTGCCAGCAGCATCCGGGACAGGGTCCACGAGCAGTACTTC
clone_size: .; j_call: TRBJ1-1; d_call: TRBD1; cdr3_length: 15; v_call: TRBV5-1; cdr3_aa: CASSLRGQGNTEAFF; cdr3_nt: TGCGCCAGCAGCTTGAGAGGACAGGGAAACACTGAAGCTTTCTTT
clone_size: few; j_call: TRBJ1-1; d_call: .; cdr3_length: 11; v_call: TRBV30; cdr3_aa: CAWSPTREAFF; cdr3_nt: TGTGCCTGGAGTCCGACCCGTGAAGCTTTCTTT
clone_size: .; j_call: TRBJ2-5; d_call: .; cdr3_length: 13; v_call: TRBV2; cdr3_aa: CASSVARQETQYF; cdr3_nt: TGTGCCAGCAGTGTGGCCAGACAAGAGACCCAGTACTTC
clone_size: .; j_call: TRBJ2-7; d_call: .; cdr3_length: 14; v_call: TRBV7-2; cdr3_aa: CASSFSAVSYEQYF; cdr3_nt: TGTGCCAGCAGCTTTTCCGCGGTCTCCTACGAGCAGTACTTC
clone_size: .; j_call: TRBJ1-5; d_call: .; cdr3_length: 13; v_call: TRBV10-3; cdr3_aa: CAISQYSNQPQHF; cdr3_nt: TGTGCCATCAGCCAATATAGCAATCAGCCCCAGCATTTT
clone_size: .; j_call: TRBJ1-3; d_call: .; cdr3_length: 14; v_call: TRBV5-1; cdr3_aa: CASSDAGAGNTIYF; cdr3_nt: TGCGCCAGCAGCGACGCCGGTGCCGGAAACACCATATATTTT
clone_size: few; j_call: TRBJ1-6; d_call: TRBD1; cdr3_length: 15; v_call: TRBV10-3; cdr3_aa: CAISERDRKESPLHF; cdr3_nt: TGTGCCATCAGTGAGAGGGACAGGAAAGAATCACCCCTCCACTTT
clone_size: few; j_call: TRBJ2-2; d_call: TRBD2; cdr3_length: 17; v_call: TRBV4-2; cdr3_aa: CASSALVTGLPLRELFF; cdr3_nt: TGTGCCAGCAGCGCCCTGGTCACGGGACTACCTTTACGGGAGCTGTTTTTT
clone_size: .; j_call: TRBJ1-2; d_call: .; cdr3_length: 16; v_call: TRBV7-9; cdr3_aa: CASSSPKPGTIYGYTF; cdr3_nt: TGTGCCAGCAGCTCACCCAAGCCAGGGACCATCTATGGCTACACCTTC
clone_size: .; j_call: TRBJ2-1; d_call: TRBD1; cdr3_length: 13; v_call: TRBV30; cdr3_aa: CAWSQGQYNEQFF; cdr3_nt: TGTGCCTGGAGTCAGGGACAGTACAATGAGCAGTTCTTC
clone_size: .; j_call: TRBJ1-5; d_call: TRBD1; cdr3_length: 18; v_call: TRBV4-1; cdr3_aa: CASSQDGGTGGSNQPQHF; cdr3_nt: TGCGCCAGCAGCCAAGATGGCGGGACAGGGGGAAGCAATCAGCCCCAGCATTTT
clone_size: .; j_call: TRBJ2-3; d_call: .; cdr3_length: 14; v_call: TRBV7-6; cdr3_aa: CASSARDFTDTQYF; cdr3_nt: TGTGCCAGCAGCGCCCGGGACTTCACAGATACGCAGTATTTT
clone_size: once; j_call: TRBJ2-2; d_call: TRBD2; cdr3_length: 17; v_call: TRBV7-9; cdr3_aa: CASSTLAGGTRTGELFF; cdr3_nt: TGTGCCAGCAGCACTCTAGCGGGGGGGACCCGCACCGGGGAGCTGTTTTTT
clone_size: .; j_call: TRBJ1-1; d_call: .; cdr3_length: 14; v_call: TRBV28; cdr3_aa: CASSSGLRNTEAFF; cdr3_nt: TGTGCCAGCAGCTCGGGACTCAGGAACACTGAAGCTTTCTTT
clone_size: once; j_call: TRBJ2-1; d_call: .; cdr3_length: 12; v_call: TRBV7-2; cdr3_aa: CASRPAGKEQFF; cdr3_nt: TGTGCCAGCAGACCAGCGGGCAAGGAGCAGTTCTTC
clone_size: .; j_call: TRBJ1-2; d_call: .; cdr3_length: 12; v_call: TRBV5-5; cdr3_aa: CASSPDGYGYTF; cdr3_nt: TGTGCCAGCAGCCCAGATGGCTATGGCTACACCTTC
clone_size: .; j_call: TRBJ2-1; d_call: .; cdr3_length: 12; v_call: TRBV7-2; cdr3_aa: CASSSRGLRQFF; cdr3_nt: TGTGCCAGCAGCTCCAGAGGTCTGCGGCAGTTCTTC
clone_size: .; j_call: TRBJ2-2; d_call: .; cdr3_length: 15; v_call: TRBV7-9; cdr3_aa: CASSQGTLNTGELFF; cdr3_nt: TGTGCCAGCAGCCAAGGGACCTTGAACACCGGGGAGCTGTTTTTT
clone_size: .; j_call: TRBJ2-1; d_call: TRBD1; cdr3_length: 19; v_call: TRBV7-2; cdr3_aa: CASSLNSWLAAGQGNEQFF; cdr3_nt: TGTGCCAGCAGCTTAAATTCCTGGCTTGCGGCTGGACAGGGCAATGAGCAGTTCTTC
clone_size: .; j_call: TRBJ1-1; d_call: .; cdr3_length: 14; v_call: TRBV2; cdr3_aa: CASSYGLWNTEAFF; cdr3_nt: TGTGCCAGCAGCTACGGACTGTGGAACACTGAAGCTTTCTTT
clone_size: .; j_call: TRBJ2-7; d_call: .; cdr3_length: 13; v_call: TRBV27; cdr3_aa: CASRSGVAYEQYF; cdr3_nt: TGTGCCAGCAGGTCAGGGGTGGCCTACGAGCAGTACTTC
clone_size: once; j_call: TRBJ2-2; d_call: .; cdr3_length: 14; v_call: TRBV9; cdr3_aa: CASSVEEGRGELFF; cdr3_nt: TGTGCCAGCAGCGTAGAAGAAGGGCGCGGGGAGCTGTTTTTT
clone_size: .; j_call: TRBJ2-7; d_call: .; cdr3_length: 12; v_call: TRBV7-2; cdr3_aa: CASSRADYEQYF; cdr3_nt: TGTGCCAGCAGCCGCGCAGACTACGAGCAGTACTTC
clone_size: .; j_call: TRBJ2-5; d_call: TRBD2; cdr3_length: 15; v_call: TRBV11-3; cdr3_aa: CASSLVSSGRETQYF; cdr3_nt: TGTGCCAGCAGCTTAGTGTCTAGCGGGCGGGAGACCCAGTACTTC
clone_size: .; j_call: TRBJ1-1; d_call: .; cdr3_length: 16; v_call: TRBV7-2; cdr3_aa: CASSLADWEKGTEAFF; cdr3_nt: TGTGCCAGCAGCTTAGCGGATTGGGAAAAGGGCACTGAAGCTTTCTTT
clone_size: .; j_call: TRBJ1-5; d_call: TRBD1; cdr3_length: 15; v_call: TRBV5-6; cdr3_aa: CASSPGTGKDQPQHF; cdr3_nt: TGTGCCAGCAGCCCTGGGACAGGGAAGGATCAGCCCCAGCATTTT
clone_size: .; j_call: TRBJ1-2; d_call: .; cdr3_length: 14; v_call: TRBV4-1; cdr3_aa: CASSRATVNYGYTF; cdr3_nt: TGCGCCAGCAGCCGAGCGACGGTGAACTATGGCTACACCTTC
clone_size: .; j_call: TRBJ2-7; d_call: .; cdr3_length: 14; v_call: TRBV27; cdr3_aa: CASSPTLAGGEQYF; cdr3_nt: TGTGCCAGCAGTCCAACCCTGGCAGGTGGCGAGCAGTACTTC
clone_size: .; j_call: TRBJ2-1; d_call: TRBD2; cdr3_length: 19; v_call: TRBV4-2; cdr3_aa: CASSQRQALGLAGLGEQFF; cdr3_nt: TGTGCCAGCAGCCAAAGACAGGCCTTAGGACTAGCAGGCCTCGGTGAGCAGTTCTTC
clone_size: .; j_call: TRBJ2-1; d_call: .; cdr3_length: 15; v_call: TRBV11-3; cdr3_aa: CASSPRGSSYNEQFF; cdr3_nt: TGTGCCAGCAGCCCTCGGGGAAGCTCCTACAATGAGCAGTTCTTC
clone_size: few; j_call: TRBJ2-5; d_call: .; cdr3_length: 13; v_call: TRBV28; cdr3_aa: CASRPQGQETQYF; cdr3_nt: TGTGCCAGCAGACCCCAGGGGCAAGAGACCCAGTACTTC